This T cell receptor beta chain comes out of a study of shared clonotypes between healthy human individuals. DNA at roughly 0.2 ug, around 30,000 T cell genomes, went into sorted-subset replicate PCRs. Here immunoSEQ multiplex PCR was the method, and the copy in TCRdb shows in-frame clones only, minus some. Of over a million clones detected, roughly 96% appear once; the ten largest clones hold roughly 1.2%. Germline V gene data show CDR1 as SGHRS and CDR2 as YFSETQ. V shed 0 bases and J shed 3 bases, with 4 bases lying between them. CDR3 size: 13 residues. As regards this clone: This sample also contains other DNA sequences that code for the same CDR3.

This TCR came from a man aged 30-40 years in good health. The sample consisted of naive CD4+ T cells sorted from blood. Subset meaning: CD45RA+ positively selected. The chain recombines TRBV5-1 with TRBJ2-1; no firm D call. In DNA form, the CDR3 reads TGCGCCAGCAGCTTGGGCGTCTACAATGAGCAGTTCTTC. Amino acids: CASSLGVYNEQFF.